A single sample gave rise to the 6 T cell receptor beta chains below, sequenced in a study of blood T cell repertoires in COVID-19 (dated by TCRdb to the early 2020s). Library preparation used the immunoSEQ multiplex PCR assay. Here the immuneACCESS table is served through TCRdb, limited to in-frame sequences with V and J called. Missing clones are a known gap in these copies; in checked studies unresolved V genes cover under half, and the rest lacks a known reason. This sample is represented by approximately 290,000 clones; around 88% of them were singletons. The ten largest clones add up to 0.75% to 0.9% of the sample. Sample: peripheral blood. These receptors came from a young man with acute or convalescent COVID-19.

Only one count was recorded for this clone. This chain uses TRBV6-5 with TRBJ2-1; TRBD2 matches 10 bases. Germline assignment: CDR1 MNHEY and CDR2 SVGAGI. The CDR3 loop spans 13 amino acids. V gave up 8 bases and J gave up 9 bases; unmatched junction bases: 7. CDR3 bases: TGTGCCAGCGTAACTAGCGGGAACGGTGAGCAGTTCTTC. Its translation: CASVTSGNGEQFF.

The chain links TRBV24-1 to TRBJ2-1, with 7 bases lining up with TRBD1. This CDR3 is 15 amino acids long. CDR1 and CDR2 from the germline V gene are KGHDR and SFDVKD. V was pared by 5 bases and J by 5 bases, with 8 bases of the junction left unmatched. CDR3 residues: CATSVDQTGDNEQFF. CDR3 nucleotide sequence: TGTGCCACCAGTGTTGATCAAACAGGGGACAATGAGCAGTTCTTC.

The rearrangement links TRBV7-8 to TRBJ1-1, with TRBD1 identical over 7 bases. The CDR3 covers 15 residues. The V and J ends lost 4 bases and 1 base, in that order; junction bases with no gene match: 6. Per the germline V gene, CDR1 is SGHVS and CDR2 is FQNEAQ. CDR3 protein: CASSYQQGSNTEAFF. CDR3 nucleotide sequence: TGTGCCAGCAGCTACCAACAGGGGTCGAACACTGAAGCTTTCTTT.

V is TRBV7-9 and J is TRBJ1-5; 7 nucleotides agree with TRBD1. Germline CDR1 and CDR2: SEHNR and FQNEAQ (reference sequence). Trimming at V came to 5 bases and at J to 4 bases, leaving 5 bases not matched to a gene. The CDR3 is 14 residues long. The CDR3 sequence is CASSPGGTNQPQHF. The CDR3 DNA is TGTGCCAGCAGCCCAGGGGGAACTAATCAGCCCCAGCATTTT.

This clone was observed once. The genes are TRBV7-2 and TRBJ2-5; tentatively, D is TRBD1 (6 bases). CDR3 length: 16 residues. Germline CDR1 and CDR2: SGHTA and FQGNSA. V lost 5 bases to trimming and J lost 1 base, with 17 bases between them. The CDR3 nucleotides read TGTGCCAGCAGCCCAACAGGGCGGGTGGGCCAAGAGACCCAGTACTTC. This sequence encodes CASSPTGRVGQETQYF.

J is TRBJ2-2 and V is TRBV7-9; 14 bases map to TRBD2. Germline loops: CDR1 SEHNR, CDR2 FQNEAQ (reference sequence). The CDR3 has 17 residues. With 4 bases clipped from V and 4 bases from J, the junction kept 5 bases outside the gene matches. The CDR3 nucleotides are TGTGCCAGCAGCTCGCGACTAGCGGGGGGGCCCACCGGGGAGCTGTTTTTT. It codes for CASSSRLAGGPTGELFF.